A selection of T cell receptor beta chains follows, all from one sample in a study of cytomegalovirus exposure and HLA in healthy donors. Profiling relied on immunoSEQ multiplex PCR, and the TCRdb table lists in-frame clones only, not all of them. This table holds roughly 120,000 clones, just under 80% found once. Material: PBMCs. The receptors stem from a man aged 25-40 years in good health and CMV-seronegative. Both conserved end residues are part of each CDR3. D genes are given only for firm matches. The size field is filled for only some rows; it gives once, few, many or a size class.

clone size: NA; V gene: TRBV27; J gene: TRBJ1-4; D gene: NA; CDR3 DNA: TGTGCCAGCAGTTTACTGGGGGCGGACGAAAAACTGTTTTTT; CDR3 protein: CASSLLGADEKLFF
clone size: NA; V gene: TRBV7-9; J gene: TRBJ1-4; D gene: NA; CDR3 DNA: TGTGCCAGCACCAACGGGGGTCTTAATGAAAAACTGTTTTTT; CDR3 protein: CASTNGGLNEKLFF
clone size: once; V gene: TRBV7-8; J gene: TRBJ2-1; D gene: TRBD2; CDR3 DNA: TGTGCCAGCAGCTTTGCGGGAGGGACTGAGCAGTTCTTC; CDR3 protein: CASSFAGGTEQFF
clone size: NA; V gene: TRBV5-1; J gene: TRBJ1-1; D gene: TRBD1; CDR3 DNA: TGCGCCAGCAGCCGGGACAGGGGGCTTGCCACTGAAGCTTTCTTT; CDR3 protein: CASSRDRGLATEAFF
clone size: NA; V gene: TRBV4-1; J gene: TRBJ2-4; D gene: TRBD2; CDR3 DNA: TGCGCCAGCAGCCCGACAGGGACTAGCGGAAACATTCAGTACTTC; CDR3 protein: CASSPTGTSGNIQYF
clone size: NA; V gene: TRBV7-2; J gene: TRBJ2-1; D gene: TRBD2; CDR3 DNA: TGTGCCAGCAGCTCGATAGCGGGAACCTACAATGAGCAGTTCTTC; CDR3 protein: CASSSIAGTYNEQFF
clone size: NA; V gene: TRBV9; J gene: TRBJ2-7; D gene: NA; CDR3 DNA: TGTGCCAGCAGCGTAGGCAGGGGCCCCTACGAGCAGTACTTC; CDR3 protein: CASSVGRGPYEQYF
clone size: NA; V gene: TRBV4-1; J gene: TRBJ1-2; D gene: TRBD1; CDR3 DNA: TGCGCCAGCAGCCAAGTACCGGGACAGGGGGGAAGCTATGGCTACACCTTC; CDR3 protein: CASSQVPGQGGSYGYTF
clone size: NA; V gene: TRBV6-6; J gene: TRBJ2-5; D gene: NA; CDR3 DNA: TGTGCCAGCAGTTACTCGCGGTACCAAGAGACCCAGTACTTC; CDR3 protein: CASSYSRYQETQYF
clone size: NA; V gene: TRBV5-6; J gene: TRBJ1-5; D gene: NA; CDR3 DNA: TGTGCCAGCAGCTGGGGCAGACAGCCCCAGCATTTT; CDR3 protein: CASSWGRQPQHF
clone size: NA; V gene: TRBV5-8; J gene: TRBJ1-6; D gene: TRBD1; CDR3 DNA: TGTGCCAGCAGCCGGGACAGGGGAACCCTCCACTTT; CDR3 protein: CASSRDRGTLHF
clone size: NA; V gene: TRBV9; J gene: TRBJ2-5; D gene: NA; CDR3 DNA: TGTGCCAGCAGCTTCTCCGCTGGGGCAGAGACCCAGTACTTC; CDR3 protein: CASSFSAGAETQYF
clone size: few; V gene: TRBV19; J gene: TRBJ1-5; D gene: TRBD1; CDR3 DNA: TGTGCCAGTAGTAGAGGGACAGAAAATCAGCCCCAGCATTTT; CDR3 protein: CASSRGTENQPQHF
clone size: NA; V gene: TRBV4-2; J gene: TRBJ2-3; D gene: NA; CDR3 DNA: TGTGCCAGCAGCCAAGAGGTGAGGGATACGCAGTATTTT; CDR3 protein: CASSQEVRDTQYF
clone size: NA; V gene: TRBV18; J gene: TRBJ2-7; D gene: TRBD1; CDR3 DNA: TGTGCCAGCTCACTCCTCGGCGGGACAGGGCTTGAAGAGCAGTACTTC; CDR3 protein: CASSLLGGTGLEEQYF
clone size: NA; V gene: TRBV18; J gene: TRBJ2-7; D gene: TRBD1; CDR3 DNA: TGTGCCAGCTCACCACCGGGACAGGAACCCTACGAGCAGTACTTC; CDR3 protein: CASSPPGQEPYEQYF
clone size: once; V gene: TRBV5-1; J gene: TRBJ2-5; D gene: TRBD2; CDR3 DNA: TGCGCCAGCAGCTTGGGCGGGAGGGCCACCCGGGGGACCCAGTACTTC; CDR3 protein: CASSLGGRATRGTQYF
clone size: NA; V gene: TRBV15; J gene: TRBJ2-2; D gene: TRBD2; CDR3 DNA: TGTGCCACCAGCAGATTAGCGGGAGGGCTAAACGGGGAGCTGTTTTTT; CDR3 protein: CATSRLAGGLNGELFF
clone size: NA; V gene: TRBV11-2; J gene: TRBJ2-1; D gene: NA; CDR3 DNA: TGTGCCAGCAGCTTAGGGGGAGGAAACAATGAGCAGTTCTTC; CDR3 protein: CASSLGGGNNEQFF
clone size: few; V gene: TRBV5-4; J gene: TRBJ2-7; D gene: TRBD2; CDR3 DNA: TGTGCCAGCAGCTTGTTTTTCAGTACTAGCGGGGATTACGAGCAGTACTTC; CDR3 protein: CASSLFFSTSGDYEQYF
clone size: NA; V gene: TRBV2; J gene: TRBJ1-1; D gene: NA; CDR3 DNA: TGTGCCAGCACCAAGGACGGACAAATGAACACTGAAGCTTTCTTT; CDR3 protein: CASTKDGQMNTEAFF
clone size: NA; V gene: TRBV30; J gene: TRBJ2-5; D gene: NA; CDR3 DNA: TGTGCCTGGAGTGTACTTGCTTTGGAGACCCAGTACTTC; CDR3 protein: CAWSVLALETQYF
clone size: few; V gene: TRBV4-1; J gene: TRBJ1-1; D gene: TRBD1; CDR3 DNA: TGCGCCAGCAGCCAAGTTCCTTCGACAGGGCTCTTCCTAGGGGCCACTGAAGCTTTCTTT; CDR3 protein: CASSQVPSTGLFLGATEAFF
clone size: NA; V gene: TRBV6-1; J gene: TRBJ2-4; D gene: NA; CDR3 DNA: TGTGCCAGCAGTGACGCCGGGGTCAAAAACATTCAGTACTTC; CDR3 protein: CASSDAGVKNIQYF
clone size: NA; V gene: TRBV7-2; J gene: TRBJ1-5; D gene: TRBD1; CDR3 DNA: TGTGCCAGCAGCACCCAGGGGGCTAATCAGCCCCAGCATTTT; CDR3 protein: CASSTQGANQPQHF
clone size: NA; V gene: TRBV6-6; J gene: TRBJ1-5; D gene: TRBD1; CDR3 DNA: TGTGCCAGTGCAGGGGGCCTTCAGCCCCAGCATTTT; CDR3 protein: CASAGGLQPQHF
clone size: NA; V gene: TRBV28; J gene: TRBJ2-7; D gene: TRBD2; CDR3 DNA: TGTGCCCTTACGGCGCGGGAGGGCCGGGGGAGGGTCGAGCAGTACTTC; CDR3 protein: CALTAREGRGRVEQYF
clone size: NA; V gene: TRBV5-4; J gene: TRBJ2-5; D gene: TRBD1; CDR3 DNA: TGTGCCAGCAGCTCCTCGACAGGGATTTACGTGACCCAGTACTTC; CDR3 protein: CASSSSTGIYVTQYF
clone size: NA; V gene: TRBV28; J gene: TRBJ2-3; D gene: TRBD1; CDR3 DNA: TGTGCCAGCAGCTCGGGACAGGGGAATACGCAGTATTTT; CDR3 protein: CASSSGQGNTQYF
clone size: NA; V gene: TRBV7-2; J gene: TRBJ2-5; D gene: TRBD2; CDR3 DNA: TGTGCCAGCCAGCGGGGGGGTCAAGAGACCCAGTACTTC; CDR3 protein: CASQRGGQETQYF
clone size: NA; V gene: TRBV4-1; J gene: TRBJ1-1; D gene: NA; CDR3 DNA: TGCGCCAGCAGCCTACAGGGCCGGGGCACTGAAGCTTTCTTT; CDR3 protein: CASSLQGRGTEAFF